The T cell receptor (beta chain) under discussion was sequenced for a study of T cells after posttransplantation cyclophosphamide. Study outcomes and limitations: Tissue-infiltrating T cells from skin or gut overlapped little with blood T cells. Later blood repertoires were often dominated by clones from the donor CD8+ memory compartment.

This clone has just one count. No antigen is known for it. The repertoire was sequenced with immunoSEQ multiplex PCR; TCRdb's copy has only in-frame clones and lacks some. The sample yields about 16,000 clones, approximately 94% seen once. The CDR3 loop spans 14 amino acids. Trimming took off 2 bases at V and 11 bases at J, with 18 bases between the two ends. Germline V gene lookup returns CDR1 MNHEY and CDR2 SMNVEV (reference sequence). The naive gate required viable CD3+CD4+ or CD3+CD8+ cells with CCR7+CD45RA+CD45RO-CD95-CD27+CD28+ phenotype. On the day of bone marrow donation, the related graft donor provided peripheral blood.

The TCR sequence derives from a woman in her fifties or sixties in good health and a related stem cell transplant donor. The chain recombines TRBV27 with TRBJ1-1; tentative D call: TRBD1 (6 bases). The sequenced sample was naive CD4+ T cells sorted from blood. DNA for the CDR3: TGTGCCAGCAGTTTAAGAGGGATTGGGCAGGGGGCTTTCTTT. It yields the protein CASSLRGIGQGAFF.